The 8 T cell receptor beta chains in this list originate from one sample, sequenced in a study of cytomegalovirus exposure and HLA in healthy donors. The study ran its PCR with 60 Vbeta and 13 Jbeta primers. The method was immunoSEQ multiplex PCR; TCRdb's version includes in-frame clones alone and lacks a portion of them. The repertoire table contains some 200,000 clones. The sequenced sample consisted of PBMCs. The receptors come from a girl aged 2 to 10 in good health and CMV-seropositive.

The chain employs TRBV10-2 and TRBJ2-5; 7 bases are a match to TRBD2. The closer fit of TRBJ2-7 to the DNA end suggests the J call may be wrong. Germline assignment: CDR1 WSHSY and CDR2 SAAADI. This CDR3 region has 17 residues. The CDR3 DNA reads as TGCGCCAGCAGTGAGTACGTAGGTGCGGGGGTCGGCTACGAGCAGTACTTC. The encoded protein is CASSEYVGAGVGYEQYF.

This chain links TRBV4-2 with TRBJ2-7; 9 bases agree with TRBD2. This CDR3 is built from 15 residues. Germline V gene data show CDR1 as LGHNA and CDR2 as YNFKEQ. V was clipped by 1 base and J by 3 bases; unmatched bases: 4. CDR3 residues: CASSQASGIIYEQYF. The CDR3 DNA reads as TGTGCCAGCAGCCAAGCTAGCGGGATAATCTACGAGCAGTACTTC.

V is TRBV7-9 and J is TRBJ2-7, with 8 bases aligning to TRBD2. The CDR3 spans 14 residues. The germline CDR1 and CDR2 sequences are SEHNR and FQNEAQ (reference sequence). The V gene end was trimmed by 3 bases and the J gene end by 4 bases; junction bases not matched to a gene: 5. CDR3 in amino acids: CASSFHSGSYEQYF. The CDR3 DNA reads as TGTGCCAGCAGCTTCCACAGCGGGAGTTACGAGCAGTACTTC.

This sequence joins TRBV5-4 and TRBJ1-2; 9 bases map to TRBD1. J lost 4 bases, V lost 0 bases, and 4 bases had no gene match. This CDR3 region has 15 residues. CDR1 SGHNT and CDR2 YYREEE come from the germline V gene (reference sequence). The CDR3 loop is CASSLGDRESYGYTF. The CDR3 coding sequence is TGTGCCAGCAGCTTGGGGGACAGGGAGAGCTATGGCTACACCTTC.

The DNA for the CDR3 is TGTGCCATGGACAGTTCCTACGAGCAGTACTTC. Amino acids: CAMDSSYEQYF. The rearrangement uses TRBV6-5 and TRBJ2-5, with D possibly matching TRBD1 (6 bases). The last part of the DNA fits TRBJ2-7 better; the J call may be wrong. The CDR3 totals 11 residues. The germline V gene encodes CDR1 MNHEY and CDR2 SVGAGI.

The rearrangement joins TRBV4-1 to TRBJ1-5, with D perhaps TRBD1 (6 bases). Germline V gene lookup returns CDR1 MGHRA and CDR2 YSYEKL. CDR3 size: 19 residues. The V end was cut by 1 base, the J end by 3 bases, with 22 bases between. CDR3 sequence (DNA): TGCGCCAGCAGCCAAGCGATATTAGGGGCACAGGGACACAATCAGCCCCAGCATTTT. Its translation is CASSQAILGAQGHNQPQHF.

V usage is TRBV4-1 and J usage is TRBJ1-6; 9 bases match TRBD1. V shed 4 bases and J 8 bases; nucleotides not matched to a gene: 6. The CDR3 has 15 residues. Germline V CDR1 and CDR2: MGHRA, YSYEKL. The CDR3 coding sequence is TGCGCCAGCAGCCCCCCGGGACAGGGCTATTCACCCCTCCACTTT. Translating it yields CASSPPGQGYSPLHF.

V is TRBV5-1 and J is TRBJ1-4; 7 positions match TRBD1. Germline lookup yields CDR1 SGHRS and CDR2 YFSETQ. The CDR3 runs to 15 residues. After removal of 4 bases from V and 5 bases from J, the junction contained 8 bases not matched to a gene. DNA of the CDR3: TGCGCCAGCAGCCAGACCGGGACAGTGAATGAAAAACTGTTTTTT. Translated, it gives CASSQTGTVNEKLFF.